Below are 32 T cell receptor beta chains sequenced from a single sample in a study of Ad26.COV2.S vaccination and SARS-CoV-2 variants. This table comes from immunoSEQ multiplex PCR, and its TCRdb copy is limited to in-frame clones, with some not included. The sample has about 350,000 clones; 92% are singletons. The material sequenced was peripheral blood, taken after recovery from COVID-19. The receptor source for this set is a human donor who had recovered from COVID-19.

The chain has TRBV7-9 and TRBJ1-3, with 7 bases lining up with TRBD1. Losses at the gene ends were 3 bases for V and 2 bases for J; bases not matched to a gene: 7. The CDR3 totals 16 residues. Germline CDR1 is SEHNR and CDR2 is FQNEAQ (reference sequence). The DNA for the CDR3 is TGTGCCAGCAGCTTGTCGTCGGGACAGACTGGAAACACCATATATTTT. Its translation: CASSLSSGQTGNTIYF.

This chain links TRBV14 with TRBJ2-5; no clear D. Germline CDR1 SGHDN, CDR2 FVKESK. The CDR3 extends over 12 amino acids. Trimming cost V 3 bases and J 7 bases, with 9 bases left between them. The CDR3 region is CASSQTLGTQYF. CDR3 sequence (DNA): TGTGCCAGCAGCCAGACCTTGGGGACCCAGTACTTC.

CDR3 loop: CASSLTVHGYTF. The CDR3 DNA follows: TGTGCCAGCAGTTTGACAGTTCATGGCTACACCTTC. The chain uses TRBV12-3 or TRBV12-4 and TRBJ1-2, with a weak D call TRBD1 (5 bases). The V and J ends lost 3 bases and 6 bases respectively, with 8 bases between them. This CDR3 contains 12 residues.

The genes are TRBV29-1 and TRBJ1-2, with 9 bases aligning to TRBD1. CDR1 and CDR2 (germline): SQVTM, ANQGSEA. CDR3 length: 13 residues. Trimming took 7 bases from V and 10 from J; bases not matched to a gene: 13. CDR3 region: CSGELGTGRIYTF. CDR3 coding DNA: TGCAGCGGGGAACTAGGGACAGGGCGTATCTACACCTTC.

The chain is built from TRBV21-1 and TRBJ1-3; the listed D gene, TRBD1, was not tested against the DNA. TRBV21-1 is termed a pseudogene. The CDR3 loop spans 15 amino acids. DNA for the CDR3: TGTGCCAGCAGCAAAAAGGGACAGGGTGGAAACACCATATATTTT. Translation: CASSKKGQGGNTIYF.

The rearrangement links TRBV19 to TRBJ1-1, with a tentative D call TRBD1 (6 bases). V gave up 1 base and J gave up 4 bases, with 13 bases separating them. The V gene's germline CDR1 is LNHDA and CDR2 SQIVND (reference sequence). This CDR3 is 15 amino acids long. CDR3 coding DNA: TGTGCCAGTAGTATAGCGGCCTCGGGGGCCACTGAAGCTTTCTTT. Translation gives CASSIAASGATEAFF. The variable domain in full, with the rest retrieved from reference TRBV19 and TRBJ1-1, is DGGITQSPKYLFRKEGQNVTLSCEQNLNHDAMYWYRQDPGQGLRLIYYSQIVNDFQKGDIAEGYSVSREKKESFPLTVTSAQKNPTAFYLCASSIAASGATEAFFGQGTRLTVV.

The rearrangement links TRBV6-2 or TRBV6-3 to TRBJ1-1; no reliable D call. The V end lost 0 bases, the J end lost 0 bases, and 8 bases lay between the germline ends. This CDR3 spans 15 amino acids. CDR1 is MNHEY, CDR2 SVGEGT, per germline. CDR3 sequence reads: CASSYSMLLNTEAFF. In DNA form, the CDR3 reads TGTGCCAGCAGTTACTCGATGTTATTGAACACTGAAGCTTTCTTT.

The chain uses TRBV13 and TRBJ2-1; TRBD2 matches at 8 bases. Germline CDR1 is PRHDT and CDR2 is FYEKMQ (reference sequence). V trimming: 4 bases; J trimming: 9 bases; junction bases outside the gene matches: 17. This CDR3 spans 17 amino acids. Written as DNA, the CDR3 is TGTGCCAGCAGCTCTAACCCCCGGGGGGGCCGTTCCGGTGAGCAGTTCTTC. Translated: CASSSNPRGGRSGEQFF. Looking up the rest from reference TRBV13 and TRBJ2-1 gives the full variable domain: AAGVIQSPRHLIKEKRETATLKCYPIPRHDTVYWYQQGPGQDPQFLISFYEKMQSDKGSIPDRFSAQQFSDYHSELNMSSLELGDSALYFCASSSNPRGGRSGEQFFGPGTRLTVL.

With respect to this clone: At one end the junction does not follow the germline gene, possibly because of a read error. Other nucleotide sequences in the sample specify the same CDR3. The chain is built from TRBV29-1 and TRBJ2-3; 7 bases match TRBD2. This CDR3 spans 12 amino acids. Germline CDR1 SQVTM, CDR2 ANQGSEA. CDR3 sequence: CSVEGRADTQYF. CDR3 nucleotide sequence: TGCAGCGTGGAAGGGAGGGCAGATACGCAGTATTTT.

There are a few counts of this clone. The chain employs TRBV11-3 and TRBJ1-1; weak D call: TRBD1 (5 bases). The germline V and J ends were trimmed by 5 bases and 6 bases, with 13 bases remaining between them. Looked up from germline, CDR1 is SGHNT and CDR2 is YENEEA. The CDR3 totals 13 residues. The CDR3, as DNA: TGTGCCAGCAGCCTTAGGTCGGGGGCTGAAGCTTTCTTT. It encodes CASSLRSGAEAFF.

The chain combines TRBV12-3 or TRBV12-4 with TRBJ1-1; D gene ambiguous. The CDR3 sequence is 12 residues long. Trimming left V 5 bases short and J 3 bases short, with 7 bases between. In DNA form, the CDR3 reads TGTGCCAGCAGTAACGGATACACTGAAGCTTTCTTT. Encoded protein: CASSNGYTEAFF.

This chain connects TRBV6-5 to TRBJ1-2; D not certain. The V end was cut by 2 bases, the J end by 7 bases, with 17 bases between. Germline assignment: CDR1 MNHEY and CDR2 SVGAGI. The CDR3 length is 15 residues. The CDR3 here is CASSYGSLLSSGYTF. The CDR3 coding sequence is TGTGCCAGCAGTTACGGCAGTCTTCTCTCTAGTGGCTACACCTTC.

This chain links TRBV5-1 with TRBJ2-5, with D possibly TRBD1 on 6 matching bases. Deletions cut 0 bases from V and 1 base from J, with 16 bases between. This CDR3 is 17 amino acids long. CDR1 is SGHRS, CDR2 YFSETQ, per germline. CDR3 DNA sequence: TGCGCCAGCAGCTTGGAGGGTGGCAGGGGCCGCCAAGAGACCCAGTACTTC. This encodes CASSLEGGRGRQETQYF.

The count of this clone is one. CDR3 in DNA: TGTGCCGGGTTGGGACAGGGTGAATTTGACGATACGCAGTATTTT. Protein: CAGLGQGEFDDTQYF. The chain recombines TRBV2 with TRBJ2-3; 9 nucleotides agree with TRBD1. Germline CDR1 reads SNHLY; CDR2 reads FYNNEI. V was pared by 11 bases and J by 6 bases, with 15 bases of the junction left unmatched. This CDR3 spans 15 amino acids.

The gene calls are TRBV13 and TRBJ1-2; 9 bases align to TRBD1. The CDR3 has 16 residues. The J segment lost 5 bases and the V segment lost 3 bases, leaving 10 bases of the junction unmatched. The germline V gene encodes CDR1 PRHDT and CDR2 FYEKMQ (reference sequence). The CDR3 loop is CASSLRGTGNSYGYTF. The CDR3 DNA sequence: TGTGCCAGCAGCTTGCGCGGGACAGGGAATTCTTATGGCTACACCTTC.

V and J are TRBV9 and TRBJ1-1, with a possible D match to TRBD1 (6 bases). The V gene lost 3 bases and the J gene lost 1 base, with 7 bases spanning the gap. Germline V CDR1 and CDR2: SGDLS, YYNGEE. This CDR3 region has 13 residues. CDR3 residues: CASSGTANTEAFF. The CDR3 DNA is TGTGCCAGCAGCGGGACAGCGAACACTGAAGCTTTCTTT.

The chain employs TRBV4-1 and TRBJ2-7; tentative D call: TRBD2 (5 bases). This CDR3 is built from 15 residues. Germline CDR1 MGHRA, CDR2 YSYEKL. The V gene lost 6 bases and the J gene lost 2 bases, with 17 bases spanning the gap. The CDR3 reads CASRPSPGSAYEQYF. For the CDR3, the DNA is TGCGCCAGCAGACCCTCACCGGGATCTGCCTACGAGCAGTACTTC.

The V and J genes are TRBV6-2 or TRBV6-3 and TRBJ2-3, with TRBD2 matching over 9 bases. In germline, CDR1 is MNHEY, CDR2 SVGEGT. Trimming at V came to 5 bases and at J to 1 base, leaving 10 bases not matched to a gene. The CDR3 is made up of 17 amino acids. The CDR3 bases are TGTGCCAGCAGTCCACCCCTCCGGACTAGCGGCACAGATACGCAGTATTTT. This codes for CASSPPLRTSGTDTQYF.

This clone was picked up one time. This chain's CDR3 is CASSLVGGWNEQYF. DNA for the CDR3: TGTGCCAGCAGTTTGGTGGGAGGGTGGAACGAGCAGTACTTC. The chain uses TRBV28 and TRBJ2-7; 7 nucleotides line up with TRBD2. Germline CDR1 and CDR2: MDHEN and SYDVKM. This CDR3 is 14 amino acids long. The junction had 7 bases not matched to a gene; V was cut back by 3 bases and J by 5 bases.

The V and J genes are TRBV5-4 and TRBJ1-6; D not resolved. Germline values: CDR1 SGHNT, CDR2 YYREEE (reference sequence). This CDR3 region has 13 residues. The germline V and J ends were trimmed by 0 bases and 6 bases, with 4 bases remaining between them. The CDR3 DNA reads as TGTGCCAGCAGCTTGGAACTTAATTCACCCCTCCACTTT. As protein: CASSLELNSPLHF.

The chain combines TRBV5-5 with TRBJ1-2; D is undetermined. The germline V and J ends were trimmed by 4 bases and 3 bases, with 19 bases remaining between them. There are 16 residues in the CDR3. Germline V gene sequence: CDR1 SGHKS, CDR2 YYEKEE (reference sequence). CDR3 sequence: CASSDSLEVQYYGYTF. CDR3 DNA sequence: TGTGCCAGCAGCGACTCCTTGGAGGTACAGTACTATGGCTACACCTTC.

The chain links TRBV6-5 to TRBJ2-1; TRBD2 aligns across 11 bases. The CDR3 length is 16 residues. Unmatched junction bases numbered 10, after V lost 4 bases and J lost 8 bases. Germline V gene data show CDR1 as MNHEY and CDR2 as SVGAGI. The CDR3 region is CASSSLLAGDRDEQFF. CDR3 DNA sequence: TGTGCCAGCAGTTCGCTACTAGCGGGGGACCGGGATGAGCAGTTCTTC.

The genes are TRBV7-9 and TRBJ1-4; D unclear. Looked up from germline, CDR1 is SEHNR and CDR2 is FQNEAQ (reference sequence). V was cut by 0 bases and J by 15 bases, with 14 bases left in between. CDR3 length equals 13 residues. The CDR3 sequence is CASSLALKQSVFF. CDR3 coding DNA: TGTGCCAGCAGCTTAGCGCTCAAGCAGTCGGTGTTTTTT.

This rearrangement joins TRBV7-8 to TRBJ2-7; 7 positions match TRBD1. V lost 2 bases to trimming and J lost 3 bases; unmatched junction nucleotides: 4. From germline, CDR1 is SGHVS and CDR2 FQNEAQ. This CDR3 has 14 amino acids. The CDR3 coding sequence is TGTGCCAGCAGCTTAACCCCAGGGGGCTACGAGCAGTACTTC. Translation gives CASSLTPGGYEQYF.

This sequence joins TRBV13 and TRBJ2-7; 10 bases line up with TRBD2. The CDR3 totals 17 residues. The germline V gene encodes CDR1 PRHDT and CDR2 FYEKMQ (reference sequence). V shed 0 bases and J 0 bases; nucleotides not matched to a gene: 5. DNA of the CDR3: TGTGCCAGCAGCTTAGGGGGTAGCGGGGGGCCCTCCTACGAGCAGTACTTC. It specifies CASSLGGSGGPSYEQYF. The whole variable domain, filled in from reference TRBV13 and TRBJ2-7, reads AAGVIQSPRHLIKEKRETATLKCYPIPRHDTVYWYQQGPGQDPQFLISFYEKMQSDKGSIPDRFSAQQFSDYHSELNMSSLELGDSALYFCASSLGGSGGPSYEQYFGPGTRLTVT.

The chain employs TRBV7-9 and TRBJ1-1; D not certain. Germline V gives CDR1 SEHNR, CDR2 FQNEAQ (reference sequence). V was cut by 3 bases and J by 0 bases, with 2 bases left in between. The CDR3 has 12 residues. CDR3 region: CASSFVNTEAFF. DNA of the CDR3: TGTGCCAGCAGCTTCGTGAACACTGAAGCTTTCTTT.

The genes are TRBV7-8 and TRBJ2-1; no firm D call. CDR1 is SGHVS and CDR2 is FQNEAQ in the germline V gene. The CDR3 consists of 17 residues. V was pared by 1 base and J by 0 bases, with 13 bases between. The CDR3 nucleotides read TGTGCCAGCAGCTTAGAAGGTCACTCGAGCTCCTACAATGAGCAGTTCTTC. It is translated as CASSLEGHSSSYNEQFF.

The table lists this clone with a count of one. The chain is built from TRBV27 and TRBJ2-2; D ambiguous. The CDR3 is made up of 14 amino acids. V lost 5 bases, J lost 6 bases, and 13 bases lay in between. CDR1 is MNHEY, CDR2 SMNVEV, per germline (reference sequence). CDR3 protein: CASSPRVWSGELFF. CDR3 DNA: TGTGCCAGCAGTCCAAGGGTCTGGTCCGGGGAGCTGTTTTTT.

This clone was found a few times. V and J are TRBV19 and TRBJ2-7; a weak D match, TRBD1 (5 bases). Germline V lookup: CDR1 LNHDA, CDR2 SQIVND (reference sequence). The CDR3 covers 13 residues. V shed 4 bases and J shed 2 bases, with 9 bases lying between them. This CDR3 reads CASSRGEAYEQYF. The DNA for the CDR3 is TGTGCCAGTAGTAGGGGCGAAGCCTACGAGCAGTACTTC.

This chain connects TRBV6-6 to TRBJ2-3, with D unclear. Germline V CDR1 and CDR2: MNHNY, SVGAGI (reference sequence). The CDR3 is 11 residues long. Between the trimmed V and J ends, which lost 4 bases and 10 bases, there was a span of 9 bases. The CDR3 DNA reads TGTGCCAGCAGTTCCTCAATCTCGCAGTATTTT. This sequence encodes CASSSSISQYF.

The chain employs TRBV5-1 and TRBJ2-7; 11 bases are a match to TRBD2. The CDR3 is 13 amino acids. The V gene end was trimmed by 8 bases and the J gene end by 0 bases; junction bases not matched to a gene: 1. Germline V gene lookup returns CDR1 SGHRS and CDR2 YFSETQ. CDR3 nucleotides: TGCGCCAGTAGCGGGGGGGGCTCCTACGAGCAGTACTTC. Its translation is CASSGGGSYEQYF.

This chain joins TRBV7-3 and TRBJ2-1, with 12 bases aligning to TRBD2. Germline V gene data show CDR1 as SGHTA and CDR2 as FQGTGA. Trimming removed 4 bases from V and 5 bases from J; junction bases left unmatched: 0. CDR3 length equals 14 residues. The DNA for the CDR3 is TGTGCCAGCAGCTCTAGCGGGGGGGACAATGAGCAGTTCTTC. Encoded protein: CASSSSGGDNEQFF.